Listed below are T cell receptor beta chains from one sample, sequenced in a study of T-cell memory formation after mild COVID-19. TCRdb itself ran the 5' RACE reads through MiXCR, one entry per CDR3 protein. The table has fewer than 200,000 distinct CDR3 sequences, 10% to 15% seen once. Sequenced input: PBMCs or a T cell subset sorted from them (not recorded which). The receptors originated from a man between 18 and 29 years old who had mild COVID-19 (a few samples of this study predate the infection). Cell type and time point are not known. Each CDR3 is given with its conserved first and last residue. The D gene is left open where the match is weak. Size values are once, few and many counts, or a class for expanded clones, and some rows have none.

J: TRBJ2-5
V: TRBV10-3
D: TRBD2
size: few
DNA: TGTGCCATCAGGGCGGGACTAGCGGGGGAGGAGACCCAGTACTTC
CDR3: CAIRAGLAGEETQYF

J: TRBJ1-6
V: TRBV3-1
D: .
size: .
DNA: TGTGCCAGCAGCCAAGGCAGGGTGAATTCACCCCTCCACTTT
CDR3: CASSQGRVNSPLHF

J: TRBJ2-5
V: TRBV6-2/TRBV6-3
D: .
size: few
DNA: TGTGCCAGCAGTTACTCTCGGGGGCTGGAGACCCAGTACTTC
CDR3: CASSYSRGLETQYF

J: TRBJ2-3
V: TRBV9
D: TRBD2
size: .
DNA: TGTGCCAGCAGCTATAGCGGGGGGGCCTACGGAGATACGCAGTATTTT
CDR3: CASSYSGGAYGDTQYF

J: TRBJ2-3
V: TRBV7-3
D: .
size: once
DNA: TGTGCCAGCAGCTCAAGCGCTAGCGGCACAGATACGCAGTATTTT
CDR3: CASSSSASGTDTQYF

J: TRBJ2-5
V: TRBV11-2
D: TRBD2
size: few
DNA: TGTGCCAGCAGCTTCGGCGGGACTAGCGGAGGTCAAGAGACCCAGTACTTC
CDR3: CASSFGGTSGGQETQYF

J: TRBJ2-1
V: TRBV7-8
D: .
size: .
DNA: TGTGCCAGCAGCTTACCGCCCGGGGGACAGTTCTTC
CDR3: CASSLPPGGQFF

J: TRBJ1-6
V: TRBV7-9
D: TRBD1
size: .
DNA: TGTGCCAGCAGCTTGGGACAGGGGACCTATAATTCACCCCTCCACTTT
CDR3: CASSLGQGTYNSPLHF

J: TRBJ1-5
V: TRBV11-2
D: .
size: .
DNA: TGTGCCAGCAGCCCCCATTGGGATCAGCCCCAGCATTTT
CDR3: CASSPHWDQPQHF

J: TRBJ1-5
V: TRBV20-1
D: .
size: few
DNA: TGCAGTGCTCTCACAAACCCTAATCAGCCCCAGCATTTT
CDR3: CSALTNPNQPQHF